This entry lists 20 T cell receptor beta chains sequenced from one sample in a study of CD4 and CD8 cells across lung adenocarcinoma regions. Via MiXCR, TCRdb re-called the PCR reads, giving one row per CDR3 protein. The table lists about 12,000 distinct CDR3 sequences, approximately 50% of them singletons, with just under 30% in the top ten. Sequencing was carried out using CD8+ T cells from the margin of a lung tumor. Receptor source: a male donor with lung adenocarcinoma. The CD4 and CD8 labels of this study may be unreliable.

CDR3 residues: CASSLSLTSGFDEQFF. CDR3 coding DNA: TGTGCCAGCAGCTTATCCCTGACTAGCGGGTTTGATGAGCAGTTCTTC. This rearrangement joins TRBV5-6 to TRBJ2-1, with 10 bases identical to TRBD2. Germline-derived CDR1 and CDR2 are SGHDT and YYEEEE. Trimming cost V 2 bases and J 8 bases; bases outside gene matches: 10. CDR3 length: 16 amino acids. Supplemented by reference TRBV5-6 and TRBJ2-1, the full variable domain reads DAGVTQSPTHLIKTRGQQVTLRCSPKSGHDTVSWYQQALGQGPQFIFQYYEEEERQRGNFPDRFSGHQFPNYSSELNVNALLLGDSALYLCASSLSLTSGFDEQFFGPGTRLTVL.

This clonotype has only a few counts. The chain is built from TRBV4-1 and TRBJ2-4; a possible D gene is TRBD1 (6 bases). V gave up 4 bases and J gave up 6 bases, with 19 bases separating them. CDR1 and CDR2 from the germline V gene are MGHRA and YSYEKL. There are 16 residues in the CDR3. CDR3 nucleotides: TGCGCCAGCAGCCGGGGGCTGGGCGAAGGCCTAAACATTCAGTACTTC. It codes for CASSRGLGEGLNIQYF.

On this clonotype itself: An end of the junction differs from the germline gene, which may be a read error. The gene calls are TRBV6-2 or TRBV6-3 and TRBJ2-3; D is perhaps TRBD2 (7 bases). Germline loops: CDR1 MNHEY, CDR2 SVGEGT. The CDR3 spans 16 residues. As DNA, the CDR3 is TGTGCCAGCGGGGGCTCTGGGGGGAGGGACCGAGAGACGCAGTATTTC. It encodes CASGGSGGRDRETQYF.

By its share, this clonotype is large. The chain links TRBV27 to TRBJ2-1; 16 bases fit TRBD2. There are 14 residues in the CDR3. Germline CDR1 and CDR2: MNHEY and SMNVEV (reference sequence). The V and J ends lost 9 bases and 12 bases, in that order; junction bases with no gene match: 8. The CDR3: CASTPGLAGGWQFF. The CDR3 region has the DNA TGTGCCAGTACACCGGGACTAGCGGGAGGGTGGCAGTTCTTC.

The chain joins TRBV12-5 to TRBJ2-2; D uncertain. CDR3 length: 12 amino acids. With 3 bases removed from V and 4 bases from J, the gap between germline ends came to 3 bases. The germline gives CDR1 LGHNT, CDR2 FRNRAP. The CDR3 coding sequence is TGTGCTAGTGGTTTCCCCACCGGGGAGCTGTTTTTT. This translates into CASGFPTGELFF.

The V gene is TRBV27, the J gene TRBJ2-1, with TRBD2 matching over 12 bases. The better agreement between TRBJ2-7 and the DNA end casts doubt on the J call. Per germline, CDR1 MNHEY and CDR2 SMNVEV (reference sequence). The CDR3 has 15 amino acids. The CDR3 DNA reads as TGTGCCAGCAGTCTCGGACTAGCGGGGAAAGATGAGCAGTACTTC. It codes for CASSLGLAGKDEQYF.

A few counts support this clonotype. The chain employs TRBV4-1 and TRBJ2-7, with 8 bases identical to TRBD2. Unmatched junction bases numbered 5, after V lost 1 base and J lost 3 bases. The germline CDR1 and CDR2 sequences are MGHRA and YSYEKL. This CDR3 has 15 residues. In nucleotides, the CDR3 is TGCGCCAGCAGCCAAGGCCTCGGGACTAGCTACGAGCAGTACTTC. Residues: CASSQGLGTSYEQYF.

On this clonotype itself: One end of the junction fails to match germline, which may point to a read error. The chain joins TRBV6-8 to TRBJ2-5; 9 bases align to TRBD2. This CDR3 is 17 amino acids long. CDR1 and CDR2 (germline): MNHGY, SAAAGT. The CDR3 loop is CASSYRLAERDADTQYF. CDR3 nucleotide sequence: TGTGCCAGCAGTTACCGACTAGCGGAACGGGACGCAGATACCCAGTACTTT.

With respect to this clonotype: The junction does not match germline at one end; this may be a read error. V is TRBV6-4 and J is TRBJ2-3; possible D gene TRBD2, 6 bases. Germline values: CDR1 MRHNA, CDR2 SNTAGT. CDR3 length: 14 amino acids. The CDR3 region has the DNA TGTGCGGGGAGCGACGGCCTAGCGCGAGATACCCAGTACTTT. Translated, it gives CAGSDGLARDTQYF.

The rearrangement uses TRBV28 and TRBJ2-1; D not certain. Germline assignment: CDR1 MDHEN and CDR2 SYDVKM. The CDR3 runs 13 residues. Between the trimmed V and J ends, which lost 8 bases and 4 bases, there was a span of 12 bases. Here the CDR3 DNA reads TGTGCCAGCGGTCCACATCAGTACAATGAGCAGTTCTTC. It is translated as CASGPHQYNEQFF. The variable domain in full, with the rest retrieved from reference TRBV28 and TRBJ2-1, is DVKVTQSSRYLVKRTGEKVFLECVQDMDHENMFWYRQDPGLGLRLIYFSYDVKMKEKGDIPEGYSVSREKKERFSLILESASTNQTSMYLCASGPHQYNEQFFGPGTRLTVL.

This clonotype was found many times. The V and J genes are TRBV27 and TRBJ1-2; D is perhaps TRBD1 (6 bases). V lost 2 bases to trimming and J lost 6 bases, with 10 bases between them. The CDR3 is 13 amino acids. From germline, CDR1 is MNHEY and CDR2 SMNVEV (reference sequence). CDR3 sequence (DNA): TGTGCCAGCAGTTTAACGGGGGGCAATGGCTACACCTTC. This codes for CASSLTGGNGYTF.

V is TRBV6-5 and J is TRBJ2-3; D gene unclear. From germline, CDR1 is MNHEY and CDR2 SVGAGI. The V and J ends lost 1 base and 0 bases respectively, with 11 bases between them. The CDR3 is 16 amino acids. CDR3 loop: CASSYWGFRSTDTQYF. As DNA, the CDR3 is TGTGCCAGCAGTTACTGGGGTTTTCGGAGCACAGATACGCAGTATTTT.

This clonotype was observed many times. The chain recombines TRBV27 with TRBJ2-5, with 8 nucleotides matching TRBD1. The CDR3 consists of 15 residues. V trimming: 5 bases; J trimming: 1 base; junction bases outside the gene matches: 6. CDR1 and CDR2 (germline): MNHEY, SMNVEV (reference sequence). The CDR3 bases are TGTGCCAGCAGTGGGGCCGGGACAGGCCAAGAGACCCAGTACTTC. It translates to CASSGAGTGQETQYF.

This clonotype was counted only a few times. In DNA, the CDR3 is TGTGCCAGCAGCGGATATGCCGGGACTAGCGGAACAGATACGCAGTATTTT. Translating gives CASSGYAGTSGTDTQYF. The chain has TRBV9 and TRBJ2-3, with TRBD2 matching 11 bases. The CDR3 totals 17 residues. Unmatched junction bases numbered 9, after V lost 3 bases and J lost 3 bases. Germline assignment: CDR1 SGDLS and CDR2 YYNGEE.

In this sample, this clonotype turned up a few times. The chain links TRBV12-3 or TRBV12-4 to TRBJ2-1; D may be TRBD2 (5 bases). The DNA end favors TRBJ2-4, so the J call may be wrong. This CDR3 is 14 amino acids long. The CDR3 DNA reads TGTGCCAGCAGTTTAAATAGCGCCCAAAACATTCAGTACTTC. Its translation is CASSLNSAQNIQYF.

This clonotype has at least ten counts. The chain is built from TRBV7-2 and TRBJ2-3; D remains ambiguous. The germline V gene encodes CDR1 SGHTA and CDR2 FQGNSA. Trimming removed 5 bases from V and 2 bases from J, with 5 bases in between. The CDR3 spans 12 residues. Here the CDR3 DNA reads TGTGCCAGCAGCCCTTTCACAGATACGCAGTATTTT. Protein: CASSPFTDTQYF.

The chain links TRBV6-1 to TRBJ2-1, with 11 bases identical to TRBD2. The CDR3 loop spans 16 amino acids. Germline CDR1 MNHNS, CDR2 SASEGT. V lost 0 bases, J lost 12 bases, and 10 bases stayed unmatched. Here the CDR3 reads CASSEAPGLAAGTQFF. DNA of the CDR3: TGTGCCAGCAGTGAAGCCCCGGGACTAGCGGCAGGTACGCAGTTCTTC.

This clonotype is termed large. The CDR3 loop is CASSLWLGQGYNEQFF. The CDR3 coding sequence is TGTGCCAGCAGTTTATGGCTTGGACAGGGGTACAATGAGCAGTTCTTC. The chain joins TRBV27 to TRBJ2-1; 9 positions match TRBD1. The CDR3 totals 16 residues. V trimming: 1 base; J trimming: 4 bases; junction bases outside the gene matches: 5. Per the germline V gene, CDR1 is MNHEY and CDR2 is SMNVEV (reference sequence).

CDR3 in amino acids: CASSWTSGSPDTQYF. The CDR3 DNA is TGTGCCAGTTCTTGGACTAGCGGGAGCCCAGATACGCAGTATTTT. The chain has TRBV6-4 and TRBJ2-3, with TRBD2 matching over 13 bases. Unmatched junction bases numbered 7, after V lost 9 bases and J lost 4 bases. The CDR3 spans 15 residues. CDR1 is MRHNA and CDR2 is SNTAGT in the germline V gene.

This clonotype has only a few counts. V gene TRBV5-8 combines with J gene TRBJ1-1; D is unclear. This CDR3 is built from 16 residues. The V gene lost 0 bases and the J gene lost 0 bases, with 12 bases spanning the gap. Germline CDR1 SGHTS, CDR2 YDEGEE. CDR3 DNA sequence: TGTGCCAGCAGCTTGGGCAACTATCTGATGAACACTGAAGCTTTCTTT. Translation: CASSLGNYLMNTEAFF. The full variable domain, with the rest looked up from reference TRBV5-8 and TRBJ1-1, is EAGVTQSPTHLIKTRGQQATLRCSPISGHTSVYWYQQALGLGLQFLLWYDEGEERNRGNFPPRFSGRQFPNYSSELNVNALELEDSALYLCASSLGNYLMNTEAFFGQGTRLTVV.